This entry describes one T cell receptor beta chain. Antigen unknown. These data originate in a study of cytomegalovirus exposure and HLA in healthy donors. Overall study context: Early on, a data release was issued that held 85 million to 95 million unique TCRs from HLA-typed donors.

It was with 60 Vbeta and 13 Jbeta primers that the PCR ran. Sequencing used immunoSEQ multiplex PCR; TCRdb keeps in-frame clones, though not all of them. Found here are 150,000 to 200,000 clones, about an eighth of them singletons; the top ten hold more than 7%. This CDR3 spans 15 amino acids. Trimming shortened V by 0 bases and J by 8 bases, and 15 bases separated the two germline ends. Germline CDR1 reads SGDLS; CDR2 reads YYNGEE. General observations from the study: TCR beta V- and J-gene trimming, according to a later analysis, was linked to a missense DCLRE1C variant. Per a prior analysis, the majority of TCR beta V segments were productive roughly 90% or roughly 30% of the time. Presence/absence analyses rested on an assumption that sequencing depth was roughly uniform across donors.

The receptor comes from a man over 45 in good health and CMV-seropositive. Sequencing used PBMCs. The chain is built from TRBV9 and TRBJ2-1; a weak D match, TRBD1 (6 bases). CDR3 in amino acids: CASSVVASRGDEQFF. CDR3 DNA: TGTGCCAGCAGCGTAGTAGCTAGCAGGGGCGATGAGCAGTTCTTC. Variable domain in full (rest from reference TRBV9 and TRBJ2-1): DSGVTQTPKHLITATGQRVTLRCSPRSGDLSVYWYQQSLDQGLQFLIQYYNGEERAKGNILERFSAQQFPDLHSELNLSSLELGDSALYFCASSVVASRGDEQFFGPGTRLTVL.